This is a list of T cell receptor beta chains from one sample in a study of T-cell reconstitution after alpha-beta-depleted transplantation in children. One entry per CDR3 protein, called by TCRdb with MiXCR from the PCR reads. The sample yields roughly 100,000 distinct CDR3 sequences, approximately 6% seen once. Specimen: PBMCs, mostly from graft donor cells, collected 60 days after TCRalphabeta/CD19-depleted stem cell transplant. These receptors came from a female patient aged 2 to 10 who had a stem cell transplant for Fanconi anemia, so the T cells may come from the graft donor. CDR3s include the opening cysteine and the closing phenylalanine or tryptophan. The D gene is left open where the match is weak. Size is omitted from some rows. Given values are once, few, many or a class for expanded clones.

>many|TRBD1|TRBV27|TRBJ2-2
CASSWGQGAGELFF
TGTGCCAGCAGTTGGGGACAGGGGGCCGGGGAGCTGTTTTTT
>-|-|TRBV6-5|TRBJ2-5
CASSFGAREGTQYF
TGTGCCAGCAGTTTTGGCGCCCGAGAGGGGACCCAGTACTTC
>few|-|TRBV29-1|TRBJ2-7
CSVKTGISSYEQYF
TGCAGCGTTAAAACAGGGATCAGCTCCTACGAGCAGTACTTC
>many|-|TRBV10-3|TRBJ2-2
CAVRFYTGELFF
TGTGCCGTCCGGTTCTACACCGGGGAGCTGTTTTTT
>once|-|TRBV20-1|TRBJ1-4
CSATASESREKLFF
TGCAGTGCTACAGCCTCGGAAAGTCGGGAAAAACTGTTTTTT
>few|TRBD2|TRBV20-1|TRBJ2-4
CSARGLAGGEAKNIQYF
TGCAGTGCTAGAGGGCTAGCGGGAGGAGAGGCCAAAAACATTCAGTACTTC
>-|-|TRBV28|TRBJ1-5
CASWDNNQPQHF
TGTGCCAGCTGGGACAACAATCAGCCCCAGCATTTT
>-|-|TRBV7-9|TRBJ1-2
CASSLSRSQSYGYTF
TGTGCCAGCAGCTTAAGCCGGTCACAGTCCTATGGCTACACCTTC
>many|TRBD1|TRBV28|TRBJ2-7
CASTSSPTGTPYEQYF
TGTGCCAGCACTTCCAGCCCGACAGGGACCCCGTACGAGCAGTACTTC
>many|TRBD1|TRBV28|TRBJ2-7
CASSFFRQGIDEQYF
TGTGCCAGCAGTTTCTTCCGACAGGGGATAGACGAGCAGTACTTC
>few|-|TRBV5-1|TRBJ2-7
CASSLAGRGISYEQYF
TGCGCCAGCAGCTTGGCCGGGCGCGGGATCTCCTACGAGCAGTACTTC
>many|-|TRBV5-1|TRBJ2-1
CASSWDSYNEQFF
TGCGCCAGCAGCTGGGACTCCTACAATGAGCAGTTCTTC
>few|-|TRBV5-6|TRBJ2-4
CASSLAGSRKNIQYF
TGTGCCAGCAGCTTGGCAGGATCTCGCAAAAACATTCAGTACTTC
>many|-|TRBV12-3/TRBV12-4|TRBJ2-7
CASSFRAVDYEQYF
TGTGCCAGCAGTTTCCGGGCAGTAGACTACGAGCAGTACTTC
>few|-|TRBV7-2|TRBJ2-1
CASRYHLGKSSYNEQFF
TGTGCCAGCAGGTATCACCTCGGGAAAAGCTCCTACAATGAGCAGTTCTTC
>many|TRBD2|TRBV7-3|TRBJ2-1
CASSSTAGEKFF
TGTGCCAGCAGCTCCACTGCGGGGGAGAAGTTCTTC
>many|TRBD2|TRBV7-3|TRBJ2-1
CASSLRGGGSLDEQFF
TGTGCCAGCAGCTTAAGGGGAGGCGGGAGTTTGGATGAGCAGTTCTTC
>-|-|TRBV7-2|TRBJ2-3
CASSGSFFPTDTQYF
TGTGCCAGCAGCGGTAGCTTTTTCCCCACAGATACGCAGTATTTT
>many|-|TRBV11-2|TRBJ2-1
CASSLEITNNEQFF
TGTGCCAGCAGCTTAGAGATCACAAACAATGAGCAGTTCTTC
>many|TRBD2|TRBV3-1|TRBJ2-5
CASSFRTSGGETQYF
TGTGCCAGCAGCTTTAGGACTAGCGGGGGTGAGACCCAGTACTTC
>many|TRBD1|TRBV6-5|TRBJ2-3
CASSYTGAPTDTQYF
TGTGCCAGCAGTTACACAGGGGCACCCACAGATACGCAGTATTTT
>many|-|TRBV6-4|TRBJ2-7
CASSADRSSYEQYF
TGTGCCAGCAGTGCGGACAGAAGCTCCTACGAGCAGTACTTC
>many|TRBD2|TRBV6-4|TRBJ2-7
CARVGGARDEQYF
TGTGCCCGAGTCGGGGGGGCTCGGGACGAGCAGTACTTC
>few|-|TRBV5-1|TRBJ1-2
CASSKQWAEPSSGGYTF
TGCGCCAGCAGCAAGCAGTGGGCCGAGCCGTCTTCGGGTGGCTACACCTTC
>many|TRBD2|TRBV30|TRBJ2-3
CAWSRGTSGDTQYF
TGTGCCTGGAGTAGGGGGACTAGCGGAGATACGCAGTATTTT
>few|TRBD1|TRBV5-1|TRBJ1-1
CASSLAGTGFMNTEAFF
TGCGCCAGCAGCTTGGCCGGGACAGGGTTCATGAACACTGAAGCTTTCTTT
>many|TRBD1|TRBV3-1|TRBJ2-5
CASSDDRARETQYF
TGTGCCAGCAGCGATGACAGGGCCCGAGAGACCCAGTACTTC
>many|TRBD1|TRBV9|TRBJ1-2
CASTVTDRDYGYTF
TGTGCCAGCACCGTTACTGACAGGGATTATGGCTACACCTTC
>medium-sized|TRBD2|TRBV3-1|TRBJ2-5
CASSLTSGQETQYF
TGTGCCAGCAGCCTAACTAGCGGACAAGAGACCCAGTACTTC